This TCR beta chain was identified in a study of T cells after yellow fever vaccination. Study-wide results and caveats: Among primary-vaccination clones, most reappeared after the booster, at almost 98% for CD4 and around 91% for CD8. Although the secondary response was weaker, it peaked faster, at day 5 versus 15. The bulk population could contribute abundant contaminating clonotypes to FACS-sorted repertoires.

UMIs were added to TCR cDNA along with a universal primer site when it was made by 5'RACE template switching. TCRdb ran MiXCR on the 5' RACE reads and lists one entry per CDR3 protein. The sample shows roughly 500,000 distinct CDR3 sequences, less than 20% of them seen only once. This clonotype was seen a few times. Its antigen is undetermined. The germline CDR1 and CDR2 sequences are SGHNT and YYREEE (reference sequence). The CDR3 contains 19 residues. V lost 2 bases, J lost 1 base, and 14 bases stayed unmatched. Specimen: PBMCs, collected 15 days after the yellow fever booster vaccination. This chain joins TRBV5-4 and TRBJ1-5; 8 bases map to TRBD1. The sequence came from a man younger than 40 who received the YFV17D yellow fever vaccine. The CDR3 protein is CASSFVMAGGGGSNQPQHF. CDR3 sequence (DNA): TGTGCCAGCAGCTTCGTTATGGCAGGGGGCGGGGGGAGCAATCAGCCCCAGCATTTT.